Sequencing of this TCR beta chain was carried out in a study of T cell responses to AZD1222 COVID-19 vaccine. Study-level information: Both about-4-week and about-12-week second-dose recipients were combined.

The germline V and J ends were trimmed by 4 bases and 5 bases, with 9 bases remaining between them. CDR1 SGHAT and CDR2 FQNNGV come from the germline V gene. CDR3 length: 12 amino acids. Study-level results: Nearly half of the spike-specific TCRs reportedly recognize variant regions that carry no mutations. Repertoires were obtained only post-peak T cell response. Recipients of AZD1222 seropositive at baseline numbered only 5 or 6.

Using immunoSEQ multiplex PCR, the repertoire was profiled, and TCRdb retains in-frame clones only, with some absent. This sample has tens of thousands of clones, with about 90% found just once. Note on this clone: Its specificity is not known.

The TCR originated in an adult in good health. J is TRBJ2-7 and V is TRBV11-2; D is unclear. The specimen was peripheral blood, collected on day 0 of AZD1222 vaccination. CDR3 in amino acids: CASSSDWNEQYF. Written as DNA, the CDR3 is TGTGCCAGCAGCTCTGATTGGAACGAGCAGTACTTC.